Shown below are 19 T cell receptor beta chains from a single sample sequenced in a study of spatial heterogeneity in lung cancer (dated by TCRdb to about 2019). The label giving this sample's time point can be read as: sample taken at primary tumor resection. Library prep was done by 5' RACE. Sequencing instrument: NextSeq 500. In TCRdb, the public reads were trimmed at Q25 with fastp and aligned with MiXCR, with productive beta chains retained. Every CDR3 protein is listed once, alongside the most common genes and DNA of its rows. This sample is represented by about 80,000 distinct CDR3 sequences; under 8.5% of them were singletons. The ten largest clones add up to 6.8% of the sample. The sample was PBMCs, taken at surgery. These receptors all stem from a male donor with early-stage non-small cell lung cancer.

This clonotype was recorded at least ten times. The chain couples TRBV6-5 to TRBJ2-1; D is unresolved. Trimming took 5 bases from V and 6 from J, leaving 8 bases between them. CDR1 and CDR2 (germline): MNHEY, SVGAGI. CDR3 length: 12 residues. CDR3 DNA sequence: TGTGCCAGCAGTACACGGACCAATGAGCAGTTCTTC. Translated: CASSTRTNEQFF.

The rearrangement uses TRBV19 and TRBJ1-5; 10 bases match TRBD1. Germline V lookup: CDR1 LNHDA, CDR2 SQIVND (reference sequence). The CDR3 contains 14 residues. The V gene end was trimmed by 1 base and the J gene end by 7 bases; junction bases not matched to a gene: 1. This chain's CDR3 is CASSIGTGGQPQHF. DNA of the CDR3: TGTGCCAGTAGTATAGGGACAGGGGGACAGCCCCAGCATTTT.

This clonotype occurred many times. The chain has TRBV20-1 and TRBJ1-1, with D tentatively TRBD1 (6 bases). The CDR3 spans 13 residues. Trimming left V 0 bases short and J 5 bases short, with 10 bases between. CDR1 is DFQATT and CDR2 is SNEGSKA in the germline V gene (reference sequence). CDR3 nucleotides: TGCAGTGCTAGAGATCAAGGGGGGACTGAAGCTTTCTTT. Translating it yields CSARDQGGTEAFF.

This clonotype was seen many times. The V gene is TRBV9, the J gene TRBJ1-1; 9 bases align to TRBD1. The CDR3 extends over 15 amino acids. The V gene's germline CDR1 is SGDLS and CDR2 YYNGEE. The V and J ends lost 4 bases and 3 bases, in that order; junction bases with no gene match: 7. CDR3 DNA: TGTGCCAGCAGCACGCGACAGGGGGGCGACACTGAAGCTTTCTTT. Amino acids: CASSTRQGGDTEAFF.

This clonotype was picked up many times. V gene TRBV19 combines with J gene TRBJ2-3; 7 bases map to TRBD1. The CDR3 runs to 13 residues. Germline V gene data show CDR1 as LNHDA and CDR2 as SQIVND (reference sequence). V lost 9 bases, J lost 6 bases, and 9 bases stayed unmatched. The CDR3 DNA is TGTGCCAGGACAGGGTCTCGGTCGGATACGCAGTATTTT. Translating it yields CARTGSRSDTQYF.

This clonotype was detected a few times. This chain connects TRBV5-1 to TRBJ2-3; 8 bases fit TRBD2. CDR1 SGHRS and CDR2 YFSETQ come from the germline V gene. J gave up 3 bases and V 0 bases, and 6 bases lay outside the gene matches. The CDR3 extends over 16 amino acids. The chain's CDR3 is CASSLDPAGATDTQYF. In DNA, the CDR3 is TGCGCCAGCAGCTTGGACCCAGCGGGAGCGACAGATACGCAGTATTTT.

This clonotype showed up just a few times. The chain has TRBV20-1 and TRBJ2-5; a possible D gene is TRBD1 (7 bases). V lost 7 bases, J lost 1 base, and 19 bases lay in between. The germline V gene encodes CDR1 DFQATT and CDR2 SNEGSKA (reference sequence). This CDR3 has 15 residues. The DNA for the CDR3 is TGCAGTGTTAGGCAGGGGGGAGGTTTCCAAGAGACCCAGTACTTC. Amino acids: CSVRQGGGFQETQYF.

This clonotype has ten or more counts. The chain carries TRBV15 and TRBJ2-1; D gene unclear. With 6 bases removed from V and 5 bases from J, the gap between germline ends came to 5 bases. Germline CDR1 is LNHNV and CDR2 is YYDKDF (reference sequence). The CDR3 spans 11 residues. The CDR3 sequence is CATSRNNEQFF. DNA for the CDR3: TGTGCCACCAGTCGGAACAATGAGCAGTTCTTC.

This clonotype was observed many times. The chain recombines TRBV5-1 with TRBJ2-1, with 9 bases lining up with TRBD2. This CDR3 spans 15 amino acids. Per germline, CDR1 SGHRS and CDR2 YFSETQ. The junction had 2 bases not matched to a gene; V was cut back by 0 bases and J by 4 bases. The CDR3 DNA is TGCGCCAGCAGCTTGGCACTAGCGGGTTACAATGAGCAGTTCTTC. Translated: CASSLALAGYNEQFF.

The table lists this clonotype with many counts. J is TRBJ2-7 and V is TRBV19, with D possibly matching TRBD2 (5 bases). V lost 10 bases and J lost 3, with 10 bases in between. The germline V gene encodes CDR1 LNHDA and CDR2 SQIVND (reference sequence). The CDR3 contains 11 residues. The CDR3 DNA follows: TGTGCCACCCGAGAGGGCTACGAGCAGTACTTC. It encodes CATREGYEQYF.

This clonotype was counted between two and nine times. This chain links TRBV7-6 with TRBJ2-1; D is possibly TRBD2 (6 bases). The germline CDR1 and CDR2 sequences are SGHVS and FNYEAQ. With 2 bases removed from V and 8 bases from J, the gap between germline ends came to 13 bases. The CDR3 is 14 residues long. In DNA, the CDR3 is TGTGCCAGCAGCTTAAACGGGAGATGGGATGAGCAGTTCTTC. Its protein is CASSLNGRWDEQFF.

This clonotype occurred many times. The V and J genes are TRBV11-2 and TRBJ1-2; no reliable D call. From germline, CDR1 is SGHAT and CDR2 FQNNGV. This CDR3 region has 11 residues. V lost 3 bases, J lost 6 bases, and 5 bases lay in between. As DNA, the CDR3 is TGTGCCAGCAGCTTCAGAGATGGCTACACCTTC. This gives the protein CASSFRDGYTF.

This clonotype was seen a few times. The genes are TRBV5-1 and TRBJ2-7; TRBD2 aligns across 12 bases. The CDR3 consists of 16 residues. Germline trimming cut 4 bases from V and 2 bases from J; bases unmatched to any gene: 7. Germline lookup yields CDR1 SGHRS and CDR2 YFSETQ. CDR3 DNA: TGCGCCAGCAGCCCTAGCGGGAGGGTTGGAGCCTACGAGCAGTACTTC. Residues: CASSPSGRVGAYEQYF.

This clonotype was seen a few times. V usage is TRBV19 and J usage is TRBJ2-7, with D perhaps assigned TRBD1 or TRBD2 (5 bases each). CDR1 LNHDA and CDR2 SQIVND come from the germline V gene (reference sequence). The CDR3 is made up of 15 amino acids. Deletions cut 2 bases from V and 2 bases from J, with 13 bases between. The CDR3 sequence: CASSISPGPPYEQYF. The CDR3 nucleotides are TGTGCCAGTAGTATATCTCCGGGGCCCCCCTACGAGCAGTACTTC.

This clonotype was observed many times. No conserved phenylalanine or tryptophan is present at the end of the CDR3, so a read error is the likely explanation. The chain couples TRBV3-1 to TRBJ1-1, with a tentative D call TRBD1 (6 bases). The CDR3 consists of 15 residues. Trimming stripped 2 bases from V and 5 bases from J, with 15 bases between. The germline gives CDR1 LGHDT, CDR2 YNNKEL (reference sequence). In DNA form, the CDR3 reads TGTGCCAGCAGCCAACCCAGGGAAGGACAGACTGAAGCTTTCTCT. Its protein is CASSQPREGQTEAFS.

This clonotype was recorded at least ten times. J is TRBJ2-1 and V is TRBV12-3 or TRBV12-4; D possibly matches TRBD1 or TRBD2 (5 bases each). The CDR3 is 16 residues long. Trimming removed 6 bases from V and 5 bases from J, with 20 bases in between. The CDR3 is CASRPFGAGLNNEQFF. The CDR3 region has the DNA TGTGCCAGCAGGCCCTTTGGGGCGGGCTTAAACAATGAGCAGTTCTTC.

This clonotype was seen ten or more times. The chain combines TRBV12-3 or TRBV12-4 with TRBJ1-5; the D is unclear. Trimming cost V 3 bases and J 7 bases, with 16 bases left between them. The CDR3 is 15 residues long. In nucleotides, the CDR3 is TGTGCCAGCAGTTTGGGCGGAAGGCAATGGCAGCCCCAGCATTTT. This translates into CASSLGGRQWQPQHF.

The chain couples TRBV6-5 to TRBJ1-2; D is unresolved. Germline CDR1 reads MNHEY; CDR2 reads SVGAGI. Trimming stripped 4 bases from V and 1 base from J, with 7 bases between. The CDR3 loop spans 13 amino acids. The DNA for the CDR3 is TGTGCCAGCAGTTCGGGCCTTAACTATGGCTACACCTTC. This encodes CASSSGLNYGYTF.

This clonotype was observed many times. V usage is TRBV30 and J usage is TRBJ1-1; a possible D gene is TRBD1 (5 bases). The CDR3 runs 16 residues. V dropped 0 bases and J dropped 4 bases, with 18 bases sitting between them. The germline CDR1 and CDR2 sequences are GTSNPN and SVGIG (reference sequence). CDR3 in DNA: TGTGCCTGGAGTGTACGCCGGGGGGTGGATGGCACTGAAGCTTTCTTT. Encoded protein: CAWSVRRGVDGTEAFF.